Listed below are T cell receptor beta chains from one sample, sequenced in a study of beta chain features in type 1 diabetes. Sequenced by immunoSEQ multiplex PCR; TCRdb stores in-frame clones only, minus some. The top ten clones hold 5.5% to 7.5% of a sample with about 320,000 clones, 12% to 15% of them seen once. Sequenced material: central memory CD4+ T cells from blood. Receptor source: a man aged 25-45 years in good health. The CDR3 runs from the conserved cysteine through the conserved F or W. A D gene is named only where the DNA matches it firmly. Some rows mark clone size as missing; the rest say once, few, many or name a class of expanded clone.

V gene: TRBV19
CDR3 length: 13
J gene: TRBJ1-1
clone size: -
D gene: -
CDR3 DNA: TGTGCCAGTAGCGGACAGAAGAACACTGAAGCTTTCTTT
CDR3 protein: CASSGQKNTEAFF

V gene: TRBV29-1
CDR3 length: 13
J gene: TRBJ1-5
clone size: -
D gene: -
CDR3 DNA: TGCAGCGTTGAAGTAAATGCCGGGGAGCCCCAGCATTTT
CDR3 protein: CSVEVNAGEPQHF

V gene: TRBV9
CDR3 length: 16
J gene: TRBJ2-2
clone size: -
D gene: -
CDR3 DNA: TGTGCCAGCAGCGTAGCACTAGCCCTGAACACCGGGGAGCTGTTTTTT
CDR3 protein: CASSVALALNTGELFF

V gene: TRBV11-2
CDR3 length: 17
J gene: TRBJ2-3
clone size: few
D gene: TRBD2
CDR3 DNA: TGTGCCAGCAGCCCGAATAGCGGGGGGGCCGGGGTAGATACGCAGTATTTT
CDR3 protein: CASSPNSGGAGVDTQYF

V gene: TRBV10-2
CDR3 length: 13
J gene: TRBJ2-7
clone size: many
D gene: TRBD1
CDR3 DNA: TGCGCCAGCGTGAGCGACAGGGCCTACGAGCAGTACTTC
CDR3 protein: CASVSDRAYEQYF

V gene: TRBV9
CDR3 length: 14
J gene: TRBJ2-1
clone size: -
D gene: TRBD2
CDR3 DNA: TGTGCCAGCAGCGTAATTAGCGGGAGTTTTGAGCAGTTCTTC
CDR3 protein: CASSVISGSFEQFF

V gene: TRBV11-2
CDR3 length: 16
J gene: TRBJ2-1
clone size: -
D gene: TRBD2
CDR3 DNA: TGTGCCAGCAGCTTAGGCGGGAGAGGGTCCTACAATGAGCAGTTCTTC
CDR3 protein: CASSLGGRGSYNEQFF

V gene: TRBV9
CDR3 length: 16
J gene: TRBJ2-3
clone size: few
D gene: TRBD1
CDR3 DNA: TGTGCCAGCAGCGAACGGACAGGGGTCAGCACAGATACGCAGTATTTT
CDR3 protein: CASSERTGVSTDTQYF

V gene: TRBV7-8
CDR3 length: 15
J gene: TRBJ2-1
clone size: few
D gene: TRBD2
CDR3 DNA: TGTGCCAGCAGCATACTAGCGGTGTGGGACCGGGAGCAGTTCTTC
CDR3 protein: CASSILAVWDREQFF

V gene: TRBV5-1
CDR3 length: 14
J gene: TRBJ1-5
clone size: -
D gene: -
CDR3 DNA: TGCGCCAGCAGTCGGTCGGGCGGGAATCAGCCCCAGCATTTT
CDR3 protein: CASSRSGGNQPQHF

V gene: TRBV6-5
CDR3 length: 13
J gene: TRBJ1-6
clone size: few
D gene: -
CDR3 DNA: TGTGCCAGCAGTTACAATGCGGGCTCACCCCTCCACTTT
CDR3 protein: CASSYNAGSPLHF

V gene: TRBV7-9
CDR3 length: 16
J gene: TRBJ2-3
clone size: -
D gene: -
CDR3 DNA: TGTGCCAGCAGCTTAGTCGCGGGGCCTAGCACAGATACGCAGTATTTT
CDR3 protein: CASSLVAGPSTDTQYF

V gene: TRBV25-1
CDR3 length: 14
J gene: TRBJ1-1
clone size: -
D gene: -
CDR3 DNA: TGTGCCAGCAGTGAATTCGGATTTGGGGCTGAAGCTTTCTTT
CDR3 protein: CASSEFGFGAEAFF

V gene: TRBV28
CDR3 length: 14
J gene: TRBJ2-1
clone size: -
D gene: -
CDR3 DNA: TGTGCCAGCAGTTCCCCTGGGAGAGACAATGAGCAGTTCTTC
CDR3 protein: CASSSPGRDNEQFF

V gene: TRBV27
CDR3 length: 14
J gene: TRBJ1-1
clone size: -
D gene: -
CDR3 DNA: TGTGCCAGCAGTTTAGAGGGGGGGGACACTGAAGCTTTCTTT
CDR3 protein: CASSLEGGDTEAFF

V gene: TRBV18
CDR3 length: 13
J gene: TRBJ2-3
clone size: -
D gene: -
CDR3 DNA: TGTGCCAGCTCACGAGGCAACACAGATACGCAGTATTTT
CDR3 protein: CASSRGNTDTQYF

V gene: TRBV7-3
CDR3 length: 13
J gene: TRBJ2-5
clone size: few
D gene: -
CDR3 DNA: TGTGCCAGCAGCCCCGATGGGGGAGAGACCCAGTACTTC
CDR3 protein: CASSPDGGETQYF

V gene: TRBV11-2
CDR3 length: 15
J gene: TRBJ1-5
clone size: many
D gene: -
CDR3 DNA: TGTGCCAGCAGTCAAGGGTACAGGACTGGACGGCCCCAGCATTTT
CDR3 protein: CASSQGYRTGRPQHF

V gene: TRBV7-8
CDR3 length: 17
J gene: TRBJ1-6
clone size: few
D gene: -
CDR3 DNA: TGTGCCAGCAGCTTAAGGGCTCAAGGGGTAGCGAATTCACCCCTCCACTTT
CDR3 protein: CASSLRAQGVANSPLHF

V gene: TRBV6-5
CDR3 length: 15
J gene: TRBJ2-1
clone size: few
D gene: TRBD2
CDR3 DNA: TGTGCCAGCAGTTTCGAGCGGGGGTTATCAGATGAGCAGTTCTTC
CDR3 protein: CASSFERGLSDEQFF

V gene: TRBV5-1
CDR3 length: 16
J gene: TRBJ2-1
clone size: -
D gene: TRBD2
CDR3 DNA: TGCGCCAGCAGCTTGGGGGCTAGCGGGGGTGGCAATGAGCAGTTCTTC
CDR3 protein: CASSLGASGGGNEQFF

V gene: TRBV6-1
CDR3 length: 12
J gene: TRBJ2-1
clone size: -
D gene: TRBD2
CDR3 DNA: TGTGCCAGCCGCCGGGGGGGAAATGAGCAGTTCTTC
CDR3 protein: CASRRGGNEQFF

V gene: TRBV6-1
CDR3 length: 14
J gene: TRBJ2-2
clone size: -
D gene: -
CDR3 DNA: TGTGCCAGCAGTACGGGATTGAACACCGGGGAGCTGTTTTTT
CDR3 protein: CASSTGLNTGELFF

V gene: TRBV5-1
CDR3 length: 14
J gene: TRBJ2-3
clone size: -
D gene: -
CDR3 DNA: TGCGCCAGCAGCTTGACAAGTAGCACAGATACGCAGTATTTT
CDR3 protein: CASSLTSSTDTQYF

V gene: TRBV4-3
CDR3 length: 17
J gene: TRBJ1-6
clone size: -
D gene: TRBD1
CDR3 DNA: TGCGCCAGCAGCCAAGAACAGGGGGCTATCTATAATTCACCCCTCCACTTT
CDR3 protein: CASSQEQGAIYNSPLHF